What follows are 18 T cell receptor beta chains derived from one specimen sequenced in a study of blood T cell repertoires in COVID-19. Using immunoSEQ multiplex PCR, the repertoire was profiled, and TCRdb retains in-frame clones only, with some absent. The sample has about 150,000 clones, roughly 78% seen once. Sequencing was performed on peripheral blood. These receptors all stem from a man older than 75 with acute or convalescent COVID-19.

In this sample, this clone turned up a few times. This rearrangement joins TRBV11-3 to TRBJ2-2; no clear D gene. Germline V gives CDR1 SGHNT, CDR2 YENEEA. V lost 1 base to trimming and J lost 6 bases, with 9 bases between them. The CDR3 consists of 14 residues. CDR3 in DNA: TGTGCCAGCAGCTTAGCGTCTGTAGCCGGGGAGCTGTTTTTT. Translation gives CASSLASVAGELFF.

This chain uses TRBV19 with TRBJ1-4; TRBD1 is a possible D gene (5 bases). Deletions cut 1 base from V and 2 bases from J, with 8 bases between. Germline V lookup: CDR1 LNHDA, CDR2 SQIVND (reference sequence). This CDR3 comprises 15 residues. The CDR3 DNA follows: TGTGCCAGTAGTATAGTTCGGGGGACTAATGAAAAACTGTTTTTT. Encoded protein: CASSIVRGTNEKLFF.

This sequence joins TRBV4-3 and TRBJ2-2; 7 bases line up with TRBD2. Trimming removed 4 bases from V and 3 bases from J; junction bases left unmatched: 8. Germline CDR1 LGHNA, CDR2 YSLEER. The CDR3 is 16 amino acids. CDR3 loop: CASSRHPGGDTGELFF. Here the CDR3 DNA reads TGCGCCAGCAGCCGGCATCCGGGAGGAGACACCGGGGAGCTGTTTTTT.

The chain uses TRBV23-1 and TRBJ1-5; D might be TRBD1 (6 bases). TRBV23-1 is an ORF, with its function uncertain. The ends were cut back, 7 bases at V and 6 bases at J, with 16 bases in the middle. The CDR3 extends over 14 amino acids. CDR3 sequence (DNA): TGCGCCAGCACTAAGTCGCGCAGGGGTCAGCCCCAGCATTTT. It encodes CASTKSRRGQPQHF.

The J gene is TRBJ1-2, the V gene TRBV30; D unclear. V lost 3 bases and J lost 4, with 6 bases in between. Germline V lookup: CDR1 GTSNPN, CDR2 SVGIG (reference sequence). The CDR3 loop spans 11 amino acids. CDR3 coding DNA: TGTGCCTGGAGACTACGCTATGGCTACACCTTC. It encodes CAWRLRYGYTF.

This clone was counted once. This chain joins TRBV7-2 and TRBJ2-1; the D gene is possibly TRBD1 (5 bases). The CDR3 loop spans 17 amino acids. The germline V and J ends were trimmed by 0 bases and 8 bases, with 20 bases remaining between them. The germline gives CDR1 SGHTA, CDR2 FQGNSA. The CDR3 here is CASSLAGIGSGIDEQFF. The CDR3 coding sequence is TGTGCCAGCAGCTTAGCGGGAATAGGATCAGGGATCGATGAGCAGTTCTTC.

The V gene is TRBV9, the J gene TRBJ2-1, with D uncertain. Deletions cut 0 bases from V and 10 bases from J, with 11 bases between. The CDR3 totals 13 residues. Germline values: CDR1 SGDLS, CDR2 YYNGEE. CDR3 nucleotide sequence: TGTGCCAGCAGCGTAGGTCCGGGTAGCGAGCAGTTCTTC. As protein: CASSVGPGSEQFF. Looking up the rest from reference TRBV9 and TRBJ2-1 gives the full variable domain: DSGVTQTPKHLITATGQRVTLRCSPRSGDLSVYWYQQSLDQGLQFLIQYYNGEERAKGNILERFSAQQFPDLHSELNLSSLELGDSALYFCASSVGPGSEQFFGPGTRLTVL.

The V gene is TRBV9, the J gene TRBJ2-5; perhaps TRBD1 as D (5 bases). Germline-derived CDR1 and CDR2 are SGDLS and YYNGEE. The CDR3 has 16 amino acids. V was shortened by 0 bases and J by 2 bases, with 14 bases between the two germline ends. CDR3 nucleotide sequence: TGTGCCAGCAGCGTAGCGTCGGTGGGGCGGCAAGAGACCCAGTACTTC. Translation gives CASSVASVGRQETQYF. Variable domain in full (rest from reference TRBV9 and TRBJ2-5): DSGVTQTPKHLITATGQRVTLRCSPRSGDLSVYWYQQSLDQGLQFLIQYYNGEERAKGNILERFSAQQFPDLHSELNLSSLELGDSALYFCASSVASVGRQETQYFGPGTRLLVL.

This chain connects TRBV24-1 to TRBJ2-1; 12 nucleotides agree with TRBD2. Per germline, CDR1 KGHDR and CDR2 SFDVKD. CDR3 length equals 16 residues. After removal of 4 bases from V and 7 bases from J, the junction contained 7 bases not matched to a gene. The CDR3 loop reads CATSDPSGGARNEQFF. The CDR3 DNA follows: TGTGCCACCAGTGACCCTAGCGGGGGGGCGCGGAATGAGCAGTTCTTC.

J is TRBJ2-4 and V is TRBV3-1 (or the pseudogene TRBV3-2); D is possibly TRBD1 (5 bases). V was shortened by 6 bases and J by 6 bases, with 12 bases between the two germline ends. Germline V CDR1 and CDR2: LGHDT, YNNKEL (reference sequence). The CDR3 has 13 residues. The CDR3: CASSLQGINIQYF. The DNA of the CDR3 is TGTGCCAGCAGTCTCCAGGGAATAAACATTCAGTACTTC.

This chain joins TRBV5-1 and TRBJ1-1; 7 bases align to TRBD1. The junction had 9 bases not matched to a gene; V was cut back by 4 bases and J by 6 bases. The CDR3 spans 14 residues. CDR1 is SGHRS, CDR2 YFSETQ, per germline. CDR3 DNA: TGCGCCAGCAGCAGAGACAGGGTAGGGGCTGAAGCTTTCTTT. The encoded protein is CASSRDRVGAEAFF.

The CDR3 bases are TGTGCCACCAGGGGCGTTGATCAGCCCCAGCATTTT. This codes for CATRGVDQPQHF. The chain recombines TRBV19 with TRBJ1-5; D perhaps matches TRBD1 (6 bases). CDR3 length equals 12 residues. V lost 10 bases to trimming and J lost 5 bases, with 12 bases between them. The germline V gene has CDR1 LNHDA and CDR2 SQIVND (reference sequence).

The genes are TRBV20-1 and TRBJ1-1; the D gene is possibly TRBD1 (5 bases). V dropped 3 bases and J dropped 2 bases, with 7 bases sitting between them. This CDR3 comprises 12 residues. The germline CDR1 and CDR2 sequences are DFQATT and SNEGSKA (reference sequence). The CDR3 nucleotides are TGCAGTGCTAGTCAGGGAAACACTGAAGCTTTCTTT. Encoded protein: CSASQGNTEAFF.

The chain couples TRBV10-3 to TRBJ2-1; the match to TRBD1 covers 10 bases. The CDR3 sequence is 15 residues long. Germline V CDR1 and CDR2: ENHRY, SYGVKD. J lost 3 bases, V lost 6 bases, and 5 bases had no gene match. The CDR3 DNA follows: TGTGCCATCAGGACCGGGACAGGGGTCTACAATGAGCAGTTCTTC. Its protein is CAIRTGTGVYNEQFF.

This chain connects TRBV9 to TRBJ1-2; TRBD1 is a possible D gene (6 bases). This CDR3 region has 13 residues. CDR1 and CDR2 from the germline V gene are SGDLS and YYNGEE. V lost 0 bases and J 8 bases, leaving 11 bases between the germline ends. CDR3 DNA sequence: TGTGCCAGCAGCGTAGAGGGGGTTGGAGGCTACACCTTC. Translating gives CASSVEGVGGYTF.

The chain uses TRBV11-2 and TRBJ2-1; the match to TRBD2 covers 8 bases. There are 14 residues in the CDR3. The germline gives CDR1 SGHAT, CDR2 FQNNGV. With 1 base clipped from V and 8 bases from J, the junction kept 4 bases outside the gene matches. CDR3 coding DNA: TGTGCCAGCAGCTTAGCGGGGGGGCCCTATGAGCAGTTCTTC. Its translation is CASSLAGGPYEQFF.

The chain combines TRBV5-4 with TRBJ2-3, with TRBD2 matching over 7 bases. From germline, CDR1 is SGHNT and CDR2 YYREEE (reference sequence). V lost 6 bases and J lost 4; bases outside the gene matches: 17. The CDR3 extends over 17 amino acids. CDR3 DNA sequence: TGTGCCAGCACCACGGGCGCTGAGGCTAGCGGCCCAGATACGCAGTATTTT. Protein sequence: CASTTGAEASGPDTQYF.

V gene TRBV28 combines with J gene TRBJ1-1, with D unresolved. From germline, CDR1 is MDHEN and CDR2 SYDVKM. The CDR3 has 13 residues. V was trimmed by 8 bases and J by 8 bases, leaving 18 bases between them. CDR3 sequence: CASRLTAGREAFF. The CDR3 region has the DNA TGTGCCAGCCGGCTGACCGCAGGCCGAGAAGCTTTCTTT.